This T cell receptor (beta chain) was recovered during a study of OX40 agonist ivuxolimab in advanced cancers. Study in general: Patients treated during dose escalation were battling hepatocellular carcinoma, melanoma, renal cell or head and neck cancer.

This table comes from immunoSEQ multiplex PCR, and its TCRdb copy is limited to in-frame clones, with some not included. The sample has tens of thousands of clones, approximately 80% seen once; the top ten hold under 25%. In germline, CDR1 is LNHDA, CDR2 SQIVND (reference sequence). Deletions cut 0 bases from V and 1 base from J, with 0 bases between. The length of the CDR3 is 12 residues. This TCR came from an adult with an advanced solid tumor such as melanoma, head and neck, liver or kidney cancer. The sequencing used CD4+ or CD8+ T cells sorted from blood, collected in a trial of the OX40 agonist ivuxolimab. The rearrangement joins TRBV19 to TRBJ1-1; unclear D gene. CDR3 in DNA: TGTGCCAGTAGTATAGAGAACACTGAAGCTTTCTTT. Residues: CASSIENTEAFF.